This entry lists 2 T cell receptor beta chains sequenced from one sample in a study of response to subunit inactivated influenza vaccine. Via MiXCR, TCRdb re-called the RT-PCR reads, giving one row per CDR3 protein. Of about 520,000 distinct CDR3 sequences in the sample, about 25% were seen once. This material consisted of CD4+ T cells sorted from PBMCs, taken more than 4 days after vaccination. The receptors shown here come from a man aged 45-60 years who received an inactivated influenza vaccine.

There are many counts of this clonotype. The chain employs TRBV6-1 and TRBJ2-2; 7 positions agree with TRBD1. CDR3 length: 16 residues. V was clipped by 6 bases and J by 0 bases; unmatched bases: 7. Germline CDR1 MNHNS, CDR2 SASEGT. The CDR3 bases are TGTGCCAGCAGGGACCTTGGGACAGCGAACACCGGGGAGCTGTTTTTT. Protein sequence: CASRDLGTANTGELFF.

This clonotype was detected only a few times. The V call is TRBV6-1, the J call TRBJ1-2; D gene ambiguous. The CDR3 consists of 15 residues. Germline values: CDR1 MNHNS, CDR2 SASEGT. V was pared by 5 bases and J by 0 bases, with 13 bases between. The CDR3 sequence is CASSTRHSPNYGYTF. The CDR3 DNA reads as TGTGCCAGCAGTACGAGACATAGCCCTAACTATGGCTACACCTTC.